This T cell receptor beta chain comes out of a study of shared clonotypes between healthy human individuals. As to this clone: As yet, its antigen is unknown.

Broader study findings: Researchers sampled only blood; tissue repertoires likely differ.

The repertoire was sequenced with immunoSEQ multiplex PCR; TCRdb's copy has only in-frame clones and lacks some. Seen here are approximately 1.1 million clones, around 82% observed once, and the top ten hold more than 0.5%. CDR1 and CDR2 (germline): SGDLS, YYNGEE. The germline V and J ends were trimmed by 4 bases and 1 base, with 20 bases remaining between them. The CDR3 totals 17 residues. The sequencing input was memory CD4+ T cells from PBMCs. Documented subset: CD45RA-negative fraction. The sequence came from a man aged 18 to 35 in good health. Some clones in this sample may be carry-over from other donors' samples. This chain uses TRBV9 with TRBJ1-1, with no clear D. The CDR3 DNA reads as TGTGCCAGCAGCCCAAGAAGGAATCGGGCCTCGAACACTGAAGCTTTCTTT. This codes for CASSPRRNRASNTEAFF.